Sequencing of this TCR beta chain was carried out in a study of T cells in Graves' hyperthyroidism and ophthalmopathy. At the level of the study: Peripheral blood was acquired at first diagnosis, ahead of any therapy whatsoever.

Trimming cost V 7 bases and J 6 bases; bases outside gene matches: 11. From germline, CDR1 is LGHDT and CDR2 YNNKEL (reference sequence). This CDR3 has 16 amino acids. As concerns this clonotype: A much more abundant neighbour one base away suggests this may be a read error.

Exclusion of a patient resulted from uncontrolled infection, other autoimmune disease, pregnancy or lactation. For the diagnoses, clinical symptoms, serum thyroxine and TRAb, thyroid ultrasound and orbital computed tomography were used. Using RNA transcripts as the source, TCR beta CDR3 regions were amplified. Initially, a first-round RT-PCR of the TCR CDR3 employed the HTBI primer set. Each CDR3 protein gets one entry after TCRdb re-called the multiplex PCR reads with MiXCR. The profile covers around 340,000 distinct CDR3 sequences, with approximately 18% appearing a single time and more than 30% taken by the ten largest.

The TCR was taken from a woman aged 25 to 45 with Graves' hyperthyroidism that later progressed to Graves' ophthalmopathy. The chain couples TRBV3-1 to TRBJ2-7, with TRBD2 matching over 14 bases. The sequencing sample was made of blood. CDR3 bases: TGTGCCAGCAACCCGGGGACTAGCGGGAGAACCCTCGAGCAGTACTTC. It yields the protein CASNPGTSGRTLEQYF.